The clone carrying this T cell receptor beta chain was recorded a few times. The antigen is undetermined. This CDR3 region has 14 residues. The V gene's germline CDR1 is SGHRS and CDR2 YFSETQ. Trimming took 0 bases from V and 10 from J, leaving 14 bases between them. Unique-molecular-identifier-tagged TCR beta cDNA libraries were used. One entry per CDR3 protein results from TCRdb running MiXCR on the PCR reads. The sample carries approximately 460,000 distinct CDR3 sequences, roughly 46% recorded once. These data come from a study of post-analysis software for immune sequencing data. Study-level points and caveats: Pronounced co-clustering by F measure was evident among identically batched samples. Compared with controls, patients had more of roughly five TRBV segments, including TRBV5-6, TRBV5-1 and TRBV20-1.

This chain links TRBV5-1 with TRBJ2-1; D perhaps matches TRBD2 (7 bases). Source material: blood. The sequence came from a girl under 18 with multiple sclerosis. This chain's CDR3 is CASSLARGGLEQFF. DNA of the CDR3: TGCGCCAGCAGCTTGGCAAGGGGGGGCCTCGAGCAGTTCTTC.